This T cell receptor (beta chain) was identified in a study of T cell responses to AZD1222 COVID-19 vaccine. Repertoires were generated with immunoSEQ multiplex PCR, while TCRdb's copy carries only in-frame clones and drops some. The sample holds just over 80,000 clones, 70% to 90% seen once. Trimming took 6 bases from V and 5 from J, leaving 22 bases between them. The CDR3 totals 16 residues. Germline V CDR1 and CDR2: MNHEY, SVGEGT. In the case of this clone: Its cognate antigen is unknown.

General study findings and limits: Targeting of unmutated variant regions was reportedly seen in nearly half of spike-specific TCRs. Every sample of the repertoires postdated the peak T cell response. Of the AZD1222 recipients, only 5 or 6 were seropositive at baseline.

The sequence was obtained from an adult in good health. The material sequenced was peripheral blood, taken on day 0 of AZD1222 vaccination. The chain couples TRBV6-2 or TRBV6-3 to TRBJ2-5; D unresolved. This CDR3 reads CASSHQSAKQWETQYF. As DNA, the CDR3 is TGTGCCAGCAGCCACCAGTCGGCCAAGCAGTGGGAGACCCAGTACTTC.